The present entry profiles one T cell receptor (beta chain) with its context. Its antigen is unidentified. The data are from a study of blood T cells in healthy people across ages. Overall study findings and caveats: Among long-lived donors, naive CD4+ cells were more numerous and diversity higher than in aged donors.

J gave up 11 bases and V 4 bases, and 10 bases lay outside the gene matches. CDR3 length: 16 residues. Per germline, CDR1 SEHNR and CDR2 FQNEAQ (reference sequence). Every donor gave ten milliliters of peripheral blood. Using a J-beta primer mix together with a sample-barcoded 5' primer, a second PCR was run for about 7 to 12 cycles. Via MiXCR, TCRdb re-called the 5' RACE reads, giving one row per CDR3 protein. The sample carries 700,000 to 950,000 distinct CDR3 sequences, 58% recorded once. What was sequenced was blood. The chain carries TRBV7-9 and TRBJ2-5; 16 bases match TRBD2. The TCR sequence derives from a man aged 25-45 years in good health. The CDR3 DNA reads TGTGCCAGCAGCTCGGGACTAGCGGGAGGGCTCAATGAGCAGTACTTC. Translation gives CASSSGLAGGLNEQYF.